This T cell receptor beta chain was observed in a study of T cells in localized non-small cell lung cancer. The study's findings and limits: A median of about 52 clones ranked among the top 100 in tumor appeared in adjacent lung. Uninvolved adjacent lung showed higher T cell clonality than tumor. Only one tumor region was sequenced, so heterogeneity remains possible.

Lacking atypia, the adjacent lung had been sampled at least 2 cm away from the tumor margin. Generated by immunoSEQ multiplex PCR, the TCRdb table keeps only in-frame clones and is missing some. The sample has more than 2,500 clones, approximately 24% seen once. In its sample, this clone was seen a few times. Its antigen is undetermined. This material consisted of normal lung tissue next to the tumor, taken before any cancer treatment. This clonotype originated in a male donor aged 60 or over with stage II lung adenocarcinoma.

The CDR3 DNA reads TGTGCCAGCAGTCCGCGGACAGGACGGAATGAAAAACTGTTTTTT. Its protein product is CASSPRTGRNEKLFF. The V and J genes are TRBV28 and TRBJ1-4, with 7 nucleotides matching TRBD1. This CDR3 has 15 residues. From germline, CDR1 is MDHEN and CDR2 SYDVKM. V dropped 5 bases and J dropped 5; count of bases not matched to a gene: 8.